Reported below is one T cell receptor (beta chain). What it binds is not known. The sample contains more than one DNA sequence encoding this CDR3. The data were obtained in a study of PD-L1 blockade in urothelial cancer. Overall study context: The number of prior chemotherapy regimens per patient was 0 to 3. Blood analyses occurred 3 weeks (second dose) and 6 weeks post treatment start.

Only in-frame clones appear in the TCRdb table, and some are missing; sequencing was by immunoSEQ multiplex PCR. The sample has roughly 100,000 clones, approximately 86% seen once; the top ten hold about 2.4%. Losses at the gene ends were 6 bases for V and 3 bases for J; bases not matched to a gene: 7. CDR1 and CDR2 (germline): SGHTA, FQGNSA. The CDR3 sequence is 14 residues long. Broader study findings: When measured at 3 weeks, tumor-associated blood clones expanded more in durable-benefit patients.

The receptor comes from a man aged 45-65 years with urothelial cancer. Sequenced material: PBMCs, taken around atezolizumab (anti-PD-L1) treatment. The J gene is TRBJ1-2, the V gene TRBV7-2; 7 bases match TRBD1. Written as DNA, the CDR3 is TGTGCCAGCAGTTTTAACCAGGGGGACTATGGCTACACCTTC. Its protein is CASSFNQGDYGYTF.